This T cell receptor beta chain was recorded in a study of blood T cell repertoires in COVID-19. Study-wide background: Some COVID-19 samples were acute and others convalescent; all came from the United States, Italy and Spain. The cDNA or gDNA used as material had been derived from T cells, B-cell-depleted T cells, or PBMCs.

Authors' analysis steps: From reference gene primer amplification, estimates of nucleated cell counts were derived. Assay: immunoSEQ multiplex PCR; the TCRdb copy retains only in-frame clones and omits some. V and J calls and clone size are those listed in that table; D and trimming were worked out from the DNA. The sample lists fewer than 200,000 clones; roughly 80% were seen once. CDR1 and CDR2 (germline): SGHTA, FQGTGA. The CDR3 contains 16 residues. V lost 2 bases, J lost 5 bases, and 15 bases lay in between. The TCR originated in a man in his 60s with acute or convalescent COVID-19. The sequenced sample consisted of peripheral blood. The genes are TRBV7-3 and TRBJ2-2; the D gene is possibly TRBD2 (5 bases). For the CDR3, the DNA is TGTGCCAGCAGCTTAGCCAGCGCGACGGGGACCGGGGAGCTGTTTTTT. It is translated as CASSLASATGTGELFF.